This TCR beta chain was documented in a study of cytomegalovirus exposure and HLA in healthy donors. General study findings and limits: Analyzed later, most CMV-associated TCR beta chains appeared HLA-restricted. Most TCR sequences proved rare, with some public TCRs found in many donors.

Vbeta (60) and Jbeta (13) primers were used in the PCR. Libraries were prepared by immunoSEQ multiplex PCR; TCRdb keeps only in-frame clonotypes and omits some of them. The sample lists 65,000 to 95,000 clones, about 79% occurring once. Comment on this clone: The antigen remains unidentified.

Trimming shortened V by 3 bases and J by 2 bases, and 7 bases separated the two germline ends. Germline V gene data show CDR1 as MDHEN and CDR2 as SYDVKM. This CDR3 region has 13 residues. This clonotype originated in a male donor in good health and CMV-seropositive. Sequenced: PBMCs. The chain carries TRBV28 and TRBJ1-2; D is ambiguous. The CDR3 region has the DNA TGTGCCAGCAGTTTTGACACGAACTATGGCTACACCTTC. Protein: CASSFDTNYGYTF.